This T cell receptor (beta chain) was observed in a study of OX40 agonist ivuxolimab in advanced cancers. In the study overall: The drug used for patients, ivuxolimab, was an agonistic anti-OX40 (CD134) antibody. All patients had ivuxolimab intravenously every 2 weeks at 0.01 to 10 mg/kg. Findings and caveats of the study: On average, CD8+ T cells showed a greater number of expanded clones than CD4+.

The CDR3 loop spans 13 amino acids. Germline lookup yields CDR1 MNHEY and CDR2 SMNVEV (reference sequence). Trimming removed 0 bases at V and 6 bases at J, with 8 bases between. As for this clone: What it binds is unknown.

Assay used: immunoSEQ multiplex PCR; TCRdb lists only in-frame clones, some missing. The table lists tens of thousands of clones, about 92% of them singletons. The source material was CD4+ or CD8+ T cells sorted from blood, sampled in a trial of the OX40 agonist ivuxolimab. The source of this sequence is an adult with an advanced solid tumor such as melanoma, head and neck, liver or kidney cancer. This chain uses TRBV27 with TRBJ1-2, with D unclear. The CDR3 coding sequence is TGTGCCAGCAGTTTATCCGGGATGAATGGCTACACCTTC. Its protein is CASSLSGMNGYTF.